This TCR beta chain was identified in a study of CD8+CD57+ T cells in acquired aplastic anemia. According to the study, genomic DNA was the template for TCR beta VDJ and CDR3 profiling. A single record per CDR3 protein comes from TCRdb applying MiXCR to the reads. The table lists some 240,000 distinct CDR3 sequences, approximately 35% of them singletons, with around 1.1% in the top ten. Germline V gene sequence: CDR1 LNHNV, CDR2 YYDKDF (reference sequence). The V gene lost 0 bases and the J gene lost 3 bases, with 3 bases spanning the gap. The length of the CDR3 is 13 residues. This clonotype was counted many times.

The source is a human donor in good health, serving as a control. The chain couples TRBV15 to TRBJ1-5; D is unresolved. Sequencing was done on a sample of sorted CD4+, CD8+, or CD8+CD57+ T cells (not recorded which) from PBMCs. CDR3 nucleotides: TGTGCCACCAGCAGAGATTTCAATCAGCCCCAGCATTTT. It specifies CATSRDFNQPQHF.